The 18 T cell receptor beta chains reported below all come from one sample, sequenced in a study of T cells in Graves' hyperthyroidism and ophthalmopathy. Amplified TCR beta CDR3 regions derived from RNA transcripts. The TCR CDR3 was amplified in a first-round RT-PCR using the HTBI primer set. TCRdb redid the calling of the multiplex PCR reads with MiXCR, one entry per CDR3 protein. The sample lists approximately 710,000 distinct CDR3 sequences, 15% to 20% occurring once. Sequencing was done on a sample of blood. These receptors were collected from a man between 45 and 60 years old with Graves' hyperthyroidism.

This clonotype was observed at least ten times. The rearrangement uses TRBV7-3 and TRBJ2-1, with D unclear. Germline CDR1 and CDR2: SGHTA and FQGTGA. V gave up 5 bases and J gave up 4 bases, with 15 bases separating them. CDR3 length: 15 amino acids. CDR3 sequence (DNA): TGTGCCAGCAGCCTAGAATCAGCGCCGTACAATGAGCAGTTCTTC. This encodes CASSLESAPYNEQFF.

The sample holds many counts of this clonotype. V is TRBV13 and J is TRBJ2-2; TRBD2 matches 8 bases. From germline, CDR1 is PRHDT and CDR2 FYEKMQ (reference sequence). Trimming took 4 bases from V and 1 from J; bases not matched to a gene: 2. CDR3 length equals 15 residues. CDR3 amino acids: CASSSLAGNTGELFF. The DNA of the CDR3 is TGTGCCAGCAGCTCGCTAGCGGGGAACACCGGGGAGCTGTTTTTT.

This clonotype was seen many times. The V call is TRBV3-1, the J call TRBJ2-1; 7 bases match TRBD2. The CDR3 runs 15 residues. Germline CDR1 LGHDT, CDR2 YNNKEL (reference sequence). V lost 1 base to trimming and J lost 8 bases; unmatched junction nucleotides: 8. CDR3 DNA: TGTGCCAGCAGCCAAGGCGGGAGAGGGTCGGATGAGCAGTTCTTC. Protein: CASSQGGRGSDEQFF.

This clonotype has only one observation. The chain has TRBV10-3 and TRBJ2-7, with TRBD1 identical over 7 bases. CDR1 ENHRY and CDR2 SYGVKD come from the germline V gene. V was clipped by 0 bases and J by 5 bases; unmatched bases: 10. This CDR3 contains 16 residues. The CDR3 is CAISESTTGKKNEQYF. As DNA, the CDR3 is TGTGCCATCAGTGAGTCCACGACAGGGAAGAAGAACGAGCAGTACTTC.

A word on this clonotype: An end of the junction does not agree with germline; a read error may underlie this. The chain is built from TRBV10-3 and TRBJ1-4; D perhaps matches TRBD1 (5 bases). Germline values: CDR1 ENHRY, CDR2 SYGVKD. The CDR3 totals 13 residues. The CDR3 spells CASDPGSGEKLSF. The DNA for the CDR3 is TGTGCCAGCGACCCAGGGAGCGGTGAAAAACTGTCTTTT.

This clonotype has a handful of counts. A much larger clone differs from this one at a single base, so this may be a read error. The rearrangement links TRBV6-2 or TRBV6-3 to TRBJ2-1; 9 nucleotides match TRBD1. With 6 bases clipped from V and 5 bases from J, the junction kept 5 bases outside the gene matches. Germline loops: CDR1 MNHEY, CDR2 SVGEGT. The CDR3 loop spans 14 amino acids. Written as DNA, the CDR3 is TGTGCCAGCAGCGCCGGGACAGGGAACAATGAGCAGTTCTTC. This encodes CASSAGTGNNEQFF.

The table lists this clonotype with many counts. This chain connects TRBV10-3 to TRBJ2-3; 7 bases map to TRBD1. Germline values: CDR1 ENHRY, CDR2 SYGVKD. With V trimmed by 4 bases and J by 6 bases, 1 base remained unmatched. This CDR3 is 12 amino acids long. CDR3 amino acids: CAISATGDTQYF. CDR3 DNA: TGTGCCATCAGTGCGACAGGGGATACGCAGTATTTT.

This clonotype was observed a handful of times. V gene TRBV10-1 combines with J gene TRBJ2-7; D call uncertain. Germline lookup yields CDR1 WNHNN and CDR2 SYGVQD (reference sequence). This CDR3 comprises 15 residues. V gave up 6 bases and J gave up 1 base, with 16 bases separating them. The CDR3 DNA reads TGCGCCAGCAGCCCGGACCTTCGCCTATCCTACGAGCAGTACTTC. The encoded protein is CASSPDLRLSYEQYF.

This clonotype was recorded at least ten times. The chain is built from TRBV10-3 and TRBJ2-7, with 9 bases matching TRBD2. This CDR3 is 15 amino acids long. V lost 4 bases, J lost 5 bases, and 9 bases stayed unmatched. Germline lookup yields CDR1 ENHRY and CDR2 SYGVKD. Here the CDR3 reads CAISGTSEIRDEQYF. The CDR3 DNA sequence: TGTGCCATCAGTGGGACTAGCGAGATCCGGGACGAGCAGTACTTC.

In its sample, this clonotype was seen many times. In DNA form, the CDR3 reads TGTGCCACCAGTGACCATCAGCGGGGCGGGTCCTACAATGAGCAGTTCTTC. Translated, it gives CATSDHQRGGSYNEQFF. The V and J genes are TRBV24-1 and TRBJ2-1, with 7 bases fitting TRBD2. The CDR3 contains 17 residues. Germline CDR1 reads KGHDR; CDR2 reads SFDVKD. After removal of 4 bases from V and 1 base from J, the junction contained 9 bases not matched to a gene.

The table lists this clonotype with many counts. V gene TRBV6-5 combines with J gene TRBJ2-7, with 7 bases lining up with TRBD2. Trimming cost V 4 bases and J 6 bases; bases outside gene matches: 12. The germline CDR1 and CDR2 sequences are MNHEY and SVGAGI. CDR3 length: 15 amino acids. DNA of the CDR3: TGTGCCAGCAGTTGGGACTATTCCCTCTTGGGCGAGCAGTACTTC. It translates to CASSWDYSLLGEQYF.

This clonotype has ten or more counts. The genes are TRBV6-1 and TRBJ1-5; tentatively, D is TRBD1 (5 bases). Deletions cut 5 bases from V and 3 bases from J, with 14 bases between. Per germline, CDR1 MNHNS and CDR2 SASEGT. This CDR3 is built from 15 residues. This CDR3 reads CASSSSGTVNQPQHF. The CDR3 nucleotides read TGTGCCAGCAGTTCCTCCGGGACCGTCAATCAGCCCCAGCATTTT.

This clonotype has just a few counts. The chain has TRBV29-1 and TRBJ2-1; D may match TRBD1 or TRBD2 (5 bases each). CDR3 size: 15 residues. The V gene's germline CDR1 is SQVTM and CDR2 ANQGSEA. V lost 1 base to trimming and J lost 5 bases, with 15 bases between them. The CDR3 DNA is TGCAGCGTTGAAGGTTGGGACGCAGCCAACAATGAGCAGTTCTTC. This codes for CSVEGWDAANNEQFF.

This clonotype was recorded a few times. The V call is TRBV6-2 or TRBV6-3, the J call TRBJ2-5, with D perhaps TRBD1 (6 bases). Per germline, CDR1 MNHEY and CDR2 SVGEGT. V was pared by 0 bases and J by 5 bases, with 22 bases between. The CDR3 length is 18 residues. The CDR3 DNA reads TGTGCCAGCAGTTACTCATCCACCTTTAGAGGGGGAACGGAGACCCAGTACTTC. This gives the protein CASSYSSTFRGGTETQYF.

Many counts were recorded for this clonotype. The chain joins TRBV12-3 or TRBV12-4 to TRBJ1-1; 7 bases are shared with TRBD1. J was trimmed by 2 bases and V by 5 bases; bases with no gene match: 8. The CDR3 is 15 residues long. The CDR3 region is CASSTRRGRNTEAFF. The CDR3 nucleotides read TGTGCCAGCAGTACCCGAAGGGGGCGCAACACTGAAGCTTTCTTT.

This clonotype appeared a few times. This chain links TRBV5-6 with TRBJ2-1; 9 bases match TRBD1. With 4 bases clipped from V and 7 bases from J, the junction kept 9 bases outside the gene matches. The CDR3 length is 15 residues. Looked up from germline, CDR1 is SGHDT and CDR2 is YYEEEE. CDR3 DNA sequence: TGTGCCAGCAGCCCACGACAGGGGGTTAGGAATGAGCAGTTCTTC. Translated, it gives CASSPRQGVRNEQFF.

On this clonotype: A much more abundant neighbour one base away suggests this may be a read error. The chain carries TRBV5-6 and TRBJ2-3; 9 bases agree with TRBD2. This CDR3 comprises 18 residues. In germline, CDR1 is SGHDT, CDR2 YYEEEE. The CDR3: CAGSLLAGGPLIADTQYF. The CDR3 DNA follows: TGTGCCGGCAGCTTGCTCGCGGGAGGGCCATTAATCGCAGATACGCAGTATTTT.

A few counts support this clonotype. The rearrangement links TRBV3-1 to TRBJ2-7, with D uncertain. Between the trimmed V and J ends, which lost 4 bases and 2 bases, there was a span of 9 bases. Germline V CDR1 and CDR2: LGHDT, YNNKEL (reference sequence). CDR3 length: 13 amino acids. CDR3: CASSPIIPYEQYF. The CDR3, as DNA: TGTGCCAGCAGCCCTATTATACCCTACGAGCAGTACTTC.